These 29 T cell receptor beta chains were all obtained from the same sample, sequenced in a study of blood T cell repertoires in COVID-19 (TCRdb year 2020). Library creation used the immunoSEQ multiplex PCR assay. In its TCRdb copy, this immuneACCESS table keeps in-frame sequences only and misses some clones. Where compared with another copy, unresolved V genes explain less than half of these, and the others have no known cause. The sample has approximately 210,000 clones on record, 82% of them singletons. The ten largest clones add up to under 3.5% of the sample. The specimen was PBMCs or T cells enriched from blood (not recorded which). The origin of the receptors is a woman aged 55 to 70 who had recovered from COVID-19.

V gene TRBV30 combines with J gene TRBJ2-7; D is undetermined. Germline CDR1 GTSNPN, CDR2 SVGIG (reference sequence). This CDR3 spans 10 amino acids. In nucleotides, the CDR3 is TGTGCCTGGGTAGAATCGATGCGCCCTGTC. Translation: CAWVESMRPV.

The rearrangement joins TRBV29-1 to TRBJ2-7, with a weak D call TRBD2 (5 bases). Germline loops: CDR1 SQVTM, CDR2 ANQGSEA. This CDR3 has 12 amino acids. V shed 7 bases and J shed 3 bases, with 13 bases lying between them. DNA for the CDR3: TGCAGCGCCGGGGTAGGGAGCTACGAGCAGTACTTC. Translation: CSAGVGSYEQYF.

The rearrangement joins TRBV7-8 to TRBJ2-1, with 15 bases lining up with TRBD2. This CDR3 region has 18 residues. Germline V gene lookup returns CDR1 SGHVS and CDR2 FQNEAQ. V was clipped by 1 base and J by 2 bases; unmatched bases: 3. CDR3 loop: CASSLGGLAGGTYNEQFF. The DNA for the CDR3 is TGTGCCAGCAGCTTAGGGGGACTAGCGGGGGGAACCTACAATGAGCAGTTCTTC.

The chain uses TRBV19 and TRBJ1-4; 9 bases line up with TRBD1. CDR1 is LNHDA, CDR2 SQIVND, per germline (reference sequence). This CDR3 is 20 amino acids long. J gave up 3 bases and V 0 bases, and 14 bases lay outside the gene matches. The chain's CDR3 is CASSIDGPGTGRMANEKLFF. The CDR3 DNA follows: TGTGCCAGTAGTATAGATGGCCCCGGGACAGGGCGGATGGCTAATGAAAAACTGTTTTTT.

The CDR3, as DNA: TGTGCCACCAGCAGACAGGGGGCAACTAATGAAAAACTGTTTTTT. Translation: CATSRQGATNEKLFF. The chain combines TRBV15 with TRBJ1-4; 7 bases fit TRBD1. Germline V gene sequence: CDR1 LNHNV, CDR2 YYDKDF (reference sequence). The CDR3 runs to 15 residues. Unmatched junction bases numbered 0, after V lost 2 bases and J lost 0 bases.

The chain couples TRBV7-2 to TRBJ2-3, with 8 nucleotides matching TRBD1. V dropped 2 bases and J dropped 3; count of bases not matched to a gene: 4. Germline-derived CDR1 and CDR2 are SGHTA and FQGNSA. The CDR3 is made up of 15 amino acids. In nucleotides, the CDR3 is TGTGCCAGCAGCTTAATAACAGGGGGGACAGATACGCAGTATTTT. It specifies CASSLITGGTDTQYF.

This clone has only a few counts. The CDR3 reads CASSEAWAEANYGYTF. The CDR3 nucleotides read TGTGCCAGCAGTGAAGCGTGGGCAGAAGCTAACTATGGCTACACCTTC. The chain uses TRBV6-1 and TRBJ1-2; D is ambiguous. The CDR3 extends over 16 amino acids. The V end lost 0 bases, the J end lost 0 bases, and 11 bases lay between the germline ends. Per germline, CDR1 MNHNS and CDR2 SASEGT.

This rearrangement joins TRBV19 to TRBJ1-2; no clear D. Germline CDR1 reads LNHDA; CDR2 reads SQIVND (reference sequence). The CDR3 runs to 14 residues. The V gene lost 6 bases and the J gene lost 8 bases, with 19 bases spanning the gap. The CDR3 bases are TGTGCCAGTAGAGTATCTTCGAACAGCCGGGGCTACACCTTC. Translated: CASRVSSNSRGYTF.

V usage is TRBV5-1 and J usage is TRBJ1-1; D is unresolved. V was pared by 0 bases and J by 4 bases, with 13 bases between. The CDR3 extends over 15 amino acids. Germline V CDR1 and CDR2: SGHRS, YFSETQ. The DNA of the CDR3 is TGCGCCAGCAGCTTGGACCTGAGGGAGGGCACTGAAGCTTTCTTT. Protein product: CASSLDLREGTEAFF.

The chain links TRBV5-5 to TRBJ1-5; D perhaps matches TRBD1 (6 bases). With 4 bases removed from V and 2 bases from J, the gap between germline ends came to 10 bases. The CDR3 contains 14 residues. The germline gives CDR1 SGHKS, CDR2 YYEKEE (reference sequence). Here the CDR3 DNA reads TGTGCCAGCAGCGCCGAGGGGGGCAATCAGCCCCAGCATTTT. Residues: CASSAEGGNQPQHF.

The genes are TRBV19 and TRBJ1-4; 8 bases are shared with TRBD1. J gave up 8 bases and V 6 bases, and 11 bases lay outside the gene matches. CDR1 is LNHDA and CDR2 is SQIVND in the germline V gene (reference sequence). The length of the CDR3 is 15 residues. As DNA, the CDR3 is TGTGCCAGTAGAGAGCAGGGGGCTGGAGGGGAAAAACTGTTTTTT. Translation gives CASREQGAGGEKLFF.

V is TRBV6-5 and J is TRBJ1-2, with 8 bases that match TRBD1. The CDR3 spans 15 residues. The V gene's germline CDR1 is MNHEY and CDR2 SVGAGI. The V gene end was trimmed by 7 bases and the J gene end by 7 bases; junction bases not matched to a gene: 14. The CDR3 loop is CASTPIAQGAVGYTF. In nucleotides, the CDR3 is TGTGCCAGCACCCCGATTGCGCAGGGGGCGGTTGGCTACACCTTC.

V is TRBV15 and J is TRBJ1-5, with 10 bases aligning to TRBD1. The V segment lost 0 bases and the J segment 6 bases; nucleotides outside the gene matches: 5. The CDR3 contains 16 residues. The germline V gene encodes CDR1 LNHNV and CDR2 YYDKDF (reference sequence). The CDR3 nucleotides are TGTGCCACCAGCAGAGAGGACAGGGGGTTTGGTCAGCCCCAGCATTTT. Residues: CATSREDRGFGQPQHF.

This clone was detected only a few times. The V gene is TRBV7-2, the J gene TRBJ1-5; TRBD1 matches 9 bases. The CDR3 length is 15 residues. The trim removed 5 bases at V and 5 bases at J, leaving 7 bases unmatched. Germline CDR1 is SGHTA and CDR2 is FQGNSA. CDR3: CASSLRTGDHQPQHF. The CDR3 DNA reads TGTGCCAGCAGCCTTCGGACAGGGGATCATCAGCCCCAGCATTTT.

The chain joins TRBV19 to TRBJ1-5; D unresolved. In germline, CDR1 is LNHDA, CDR2 SQIVND (reference sequence). The CDR3 contains 14 residues. V gave up 1 base and J gave up 4 bases, with 8 bases separating them. The DNA of the CDR3 is TGTGCCAGTAGTATAGGTACAGCTAATCAGCCCCAGCATTTT. This encodes CASSIGTANQPQHF. Full variable domain (missing parts from reference TRBV19 and TRBJ1-5): DGGITQSPKYLFRKEGQNVTLSCEQNLNHDAMYWYRQDPGQGLRLIYYSQIVNDFQKGDIAEGYSVSREKKESFPLTVTSAQKNPTAFYLCASSIGTANQPQHFGDGTRLSIL.

This chain joins TRBV7-8 and TRBJ2-7; D is unresolved. The V end lost 0 bases, the J end lost 3 bases, and 6 bases lay between the germline ends. The CDR3 length is 13 residues. CDR1 SGHVS and CDR2 FQNEAQ come from the germline V gene. CDR3 in amino acids: CASSLAINYEQYF. The CDR3 region has the DNA TGTGCCAGCAGCTTAGCAATAAACTACGAGCAGTACTTC. Combining the CDR3 with reference TRBV7-8 and TRBJ2-7 gives the whole variable domain GAGVSQSPRYKVAKRGQDVALRCDPISGHVSLFWYQQALGQGPEFLTYFQNEAQLDKSGLPSDRFFAERPEGSVSTLKIQRTQQEDSAVYLCASSLAINYEQYFGPGTRLTVT.

This chain connects TRBV9 to TRBJ1-3; tentative D call: TRBD1 (6 bases). Germline CDR1 reads SGDLS; CDR2 reads YYNGEE. This CDR3 is 16 amino acids long. Trimming stripped 3 bases from V and 2 bases from J, with 15 bases between. The CDR3 DNA reads as TGTGCCAGCAGCGCCTGGGGGGGCTTGGCTGGAAACACCATATATTTT. The encoded protein is CASSAWGGLAGNTIYF.

The rearrangement uses TRBV7-6 and TRBJ1-4; D possibly corresponds to TRBD1 (5 bases). Trimming removed 5 bases from V and 4 bases from J, with 14 bases in between. This CDR3 has 15 residues. Germline loops: CDR1 SGHVS, CDR2 FNYEAQ. Written as DNA, the CDR3 is TGTGCCAGCAGCCAGGACACTCCAGTTAATGAAAAACTGTTTTTT. Its protein product is CASSQDTPVNEKLFF. The full variable domain, its missing parts supplied by reference TRBV7-6 and TRBJ1-4, is GAGVSQSPRYKVTKRGQDVALRCDPISGHVSLYWYRQALGQGPEFLTYFNYEAQQDKSGLPNDRFSAERPEGSISTLTIQRTEQRDSAMYRCASSQDTPVNEKLFFGSGTQLSVL.

This clone has more than one count but fewer than ten. J is TRBJ2-2 and V is TRBV5-5; D is perhaps TRBD1 (6 bases). In germline, CDR1 is SGHKS, CDR2 YYEKEE (reference sequence). The length of the CDR3 is 16 residues. Trimming left V 6 bases short and J 0 bases short, with 15 bases between. CDR3 protein: CASTLTGFTNTGELFF. The CDR3 coding sequence is TGTGCCAGCACCCTGACAGGTTTCACGAACACCGGGGAGCTGTTTTTT.

This chain joins TRBV7-9 and TRBJ1-2; the D is unclear. The CDR3 consists of 14 residues. The V and J ends lost 7 bases and 2 bases respectively, with 14 bases between them. Germline V gene lookup returns CDR1 SEHNR and CDR2 FQNEAQ (reference sequence). CDR3 loop: CASTPVGGNYGYTF. CDR3 sequence (DNA): TGTGCCAGCACCCCGGTAGGAGGGAACTATGGCTACACCTTC. The variable domain in full, completed from reference TRBV7-9 and TRBJ1-2, reads DTGVSQNPRHKITKRGQNVTFRCDPISEHNRLYWYRQTLGQGPEFLTYFQNEAQLEKSRLLSDRFSAERPKGSFSTLEIQRTEQGDSAMYLCASTPVGGNYGYTFGSGTRLTVV.

The V gene is TRBV4-3, the J gene TRBJ2-7, with 8 bases identical to TRBD2. V dropped 0 bases and J dropped 4; count of bases not matched to a gene: 8. CDR1 LGHNA and CDR2 YSLEER come from the germline V gene. This CDR3 is 16 amino acids long. CDR3 loop: CASSQDDRGGRYEQYF. The CDR3 coding sequence is TGCGCCAGCAGCCAAGATGATCGGGGGGGCCGGTACGAGCAGTACTTC.

V usage is TRBV5-4 and J usage is TRBJ2-3, with 7 bases that match TRBD2. The CDR3 spans 15 residues. The V gene end was trimmed by 7 bases and the J gene end by 2 bases; junction bases not matched to a gene: 10. Germline V gives CDR1 SGHNT, CDR2 YYREEE (reference sequence). In DNA, the CDR3 is TGTGCCAGCGGCCGCGGTCAGCGGGACACAGATACGCAGTATTTT. Its protein product is CASGRGQRDTDTQYF.

The DNA of the CDR3 is TGTGCCAGCAGCAAGGGACCGGGGGACACAGATACGCAGTATTTT. Translation: CASSKGPGDTDTQYF. The chain has TRBV21-1 and TRBJ2-3; no DNA check was done on the table's D call, TRBD2. TRBV21-1 is termed a pseudogene. This CDR3 is 15 amino acids long.

Details on this clone: This specimen includes other DNA sequences encoding the same CDR3. CDR3 coding DNA: TGTGCCAGCTCACCCGGCGGGGGAAGCAATCAGCCCCAGCATTTT. As protein: CASSPGGGSNQPQHF. The rearrangement uses TRBV18 and TRBJ1-5, with a tentative D call TRBD1 (5 bases). Between the trimmed V and J ends, which lost 3 bases and 1 base, there was a span of 10 bases. The CDR3 is 15 amino acids. Germline assignment: CDR1 KGHSH and CDR2 LQKENI.

This clone was observed a few times. This sequence joins TRBV7-2 and TRBJ1-2; possible D gene TRBD1, 6 bases. CDR3 length: 15 residues. The V and J ends lost 2 bases and 4 bases respectively, with 14 bases between them. Per the germline V gene, CDR1 is SGHTA and CDR2 is FQGNSA. The CDR3 DNA sequence: TGTGCCAGCAGCTTAAGAGGCAGGGGCACCTATGGCTACACCTTC. Protein product: CASSLRGRGTYGYTF.

The chain joins TRBV5-6 to TRBJ1-2; no firm D call. Germline CDR1 is SGHDT and CDR2 is YYEEEE. With 0 bases removed from V and 4 bases from J, the gap between germline ends came to 10 bases. The CDR3 runs 14 residues. The CDR3 protein is CASSLGGPGYGYTF. The CDR3 DNA reads as TGTGCCAGCAGCTTGGGAGGGCCGGGCTATGGCTACACCTTC. Complete variable domain (other parts from reference TRBV5-6 and TRBJ1-2): DAGVTQSPTHLIKTRGQQVTLRCSPKSGHDTVSWYQQALGQGPQFIFQYYEEEERQRGNFPDRFSGHQFPNYSSELNVNALLLGDSALYLCASSLGGPGYGYTFGSGTRLTVV.

This rearrangement joins TRBV5-4 to TRBJ2-3; TRBD2 matches at 15 bases. V lost 4 bases to trimming and J lost 5 bases; unmatched junction nucleotides: 5. The germline V gene encodes CDR1 SGHNT and CDR2 YYREEE (reference sequence). The length of the CDR3 is 16 residues. The CDR3 region is CASSDSGLAGGDTQYF. The CDR3 region has the DNA TGTGCCAGCAGCGACTCGGGACTAGCGGGAGGAGATACGCAGTATTTT.

This sequence joins TRBV10-2 and TRBJ1-4; D not certain. Trimming took 0 bases from V and 8 from J, leaving 7 bases between them. CDR3 length equals 13 residues. Germline V gene sequence: CDR1 WSHSY, CDR2 SAAADI. In DNA form, the CDR3 reads TGCGCCAGCAGTGAGTCGAAGCGAGAAAAACTGTTTTTT. Its translation is CASSESKREKLFF.

The chain links TRBV6-5 to TRBJ1-2; 8 nucleotides match TRBD1. Germline-derived CDR1 and CDR2 are MNHEY and SVGAGI. The CDR3 sequence is 15 residues long. V was clipped by 8 bases and J by 8 bases; unmatched bases: 16. The CDR3 DNA sequence: TGTGCCAGCCTCGTTCCATCTACAGGGGGTAACGGCTACACCTTC. It yields the protein CASLVPSTGGNGYTF.